This TCR beta chain comes out of a study of blood T cell repertoires in COVID-19. Overall study context: Sites across the United States, Italy and Spain contributed samples from acute and convalescent COVID-19.

CDR3 length: 16 amino acids. Germline loops: CDR1 SGHTA, CDR2 FQGNSA. The V end was cut by 6 bases, the J end by 1 base, with 17 bases between. Produced via immunoSEQ multiplex PCR; TCRdb's table is partial and in-frame only. Of approximately 260,000 clones in the sample, 82% are singletons; the top ten hold around 12%. This TCR came from a woman in her sixties or seventies with active or convalescent COVID-19. Source material: peripheral blood. The chain recombines TRBV7-2 with TRBJ2-3, with D perhaps TRBD1 (6 bases). The CDR3 reads CASSYEAAGGTDTQYF. The CDR3 region has the DNA TGTGCCAGCAGTTACGAAGCGGCAGGGGGCACAGATACGCAGTATTTT.